This TCR beta chain was captured by sequencing in a study of blood T cell repertoires in COVID-19. Whole-study context: Donors in the United States, Italy and Spain gave samples during acute or convalescent COVID-19. PBMCs, B-cell-depleted T cells, or T cells provided the cDNA or gDNA that made up the material.

Germline-derived CDR1 and CDR2 are LNHDA and SQIVND (reference sequence). The V end was cut by 5 bases, the J end by 0 bases, with 5 bases between. This CDR3 is built from 13 residues. Under the authors' procedure: Estimation of nucleated cell counts was performed using reference gene primer amplification. Assay: immunoSEQ multiplex PCR; the TCRdb copy retains only in-frame clones and omits some. V and J calls and clone size are copied from that table; D and trimming were computed from the DNA. There are some 40,000 clones in the sample; approximately 82% occur only once, and around 45% lies in the top ten.

The sequence was collected from a woman of 80 years or more with acute or convalescent COVID-19. Sequencing was done on a sample of peripheral blood. This rearrangement joins TRBV19 to TRBJ1-5, with no clear D. CDR3 bases: TGTGCCAGTAGTTCGGGTAGCAATCAGCCCCAGCATTTT. This gives the protein CASSSGSNQPQHF.